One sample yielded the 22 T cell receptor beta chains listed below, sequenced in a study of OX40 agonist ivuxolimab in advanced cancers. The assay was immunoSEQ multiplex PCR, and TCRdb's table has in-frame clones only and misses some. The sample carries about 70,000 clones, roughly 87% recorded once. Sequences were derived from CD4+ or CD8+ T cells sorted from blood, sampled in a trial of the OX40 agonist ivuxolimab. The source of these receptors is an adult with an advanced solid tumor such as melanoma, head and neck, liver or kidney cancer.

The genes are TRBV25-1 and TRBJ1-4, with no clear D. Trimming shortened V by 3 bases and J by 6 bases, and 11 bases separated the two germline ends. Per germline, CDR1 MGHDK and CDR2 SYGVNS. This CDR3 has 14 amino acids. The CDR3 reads CASSDRGRDEKLFF. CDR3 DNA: TGTGCCAGCAGTGACCGGGGAAGAGATGAAAAACTGTTTTTT.

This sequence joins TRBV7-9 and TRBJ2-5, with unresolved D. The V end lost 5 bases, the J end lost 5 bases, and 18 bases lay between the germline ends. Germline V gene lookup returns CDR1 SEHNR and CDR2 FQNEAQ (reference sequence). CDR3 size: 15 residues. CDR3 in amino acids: CASSRVADRTETQYF. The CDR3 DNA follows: TGTGCCAGCAGCCGGGTTGCGGACCGCACGGAGACCCAGTACTTC.

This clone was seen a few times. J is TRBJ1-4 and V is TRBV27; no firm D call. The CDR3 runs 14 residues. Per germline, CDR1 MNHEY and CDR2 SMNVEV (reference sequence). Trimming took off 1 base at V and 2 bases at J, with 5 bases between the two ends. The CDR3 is CASSLYGTNEKLFF. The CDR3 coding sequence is TGTGCCAGCAGTTTATACGGCACTAATGAAAAACTGTTTTTT.

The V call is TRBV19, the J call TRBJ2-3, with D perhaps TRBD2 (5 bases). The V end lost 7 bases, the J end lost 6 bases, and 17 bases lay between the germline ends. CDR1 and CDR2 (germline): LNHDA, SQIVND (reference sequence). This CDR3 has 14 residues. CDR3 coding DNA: TGTGCCAGTACCGGCACTAGTTCAGGTGATACGCAGTATTTT. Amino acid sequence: CASTGTSSGDTQYF.

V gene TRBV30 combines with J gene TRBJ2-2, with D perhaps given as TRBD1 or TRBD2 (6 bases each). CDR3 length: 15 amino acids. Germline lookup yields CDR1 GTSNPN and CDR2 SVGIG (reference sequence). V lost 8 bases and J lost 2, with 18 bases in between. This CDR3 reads CAENTGGPNTGELFF. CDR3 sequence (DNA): TGTGCCGAAAATACCGGGGGCCCTAACACCGGGGAGCTGTTTTTT.

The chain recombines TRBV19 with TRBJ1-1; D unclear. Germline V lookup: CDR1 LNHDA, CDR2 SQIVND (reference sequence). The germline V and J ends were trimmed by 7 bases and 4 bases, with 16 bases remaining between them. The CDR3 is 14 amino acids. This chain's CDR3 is CASTDPGIGTEAFF. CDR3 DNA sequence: TGTGCCAGTACCGACCCGGGGATCGGCACTGAAGCTTTCTTT.

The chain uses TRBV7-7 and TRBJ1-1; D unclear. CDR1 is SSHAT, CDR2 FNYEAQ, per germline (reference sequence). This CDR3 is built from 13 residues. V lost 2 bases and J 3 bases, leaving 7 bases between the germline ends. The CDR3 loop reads CASSLQADTEAFF. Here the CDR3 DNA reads TGTGCCAGCAGCTTACAGGCGGACACTGAAGCTTTCTTT.

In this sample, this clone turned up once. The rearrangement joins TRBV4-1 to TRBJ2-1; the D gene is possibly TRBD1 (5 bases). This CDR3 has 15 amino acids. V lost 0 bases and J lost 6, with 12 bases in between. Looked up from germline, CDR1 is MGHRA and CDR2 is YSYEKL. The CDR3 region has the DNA TGCGCCAGCAGCCAAGACAGGGTCGGTCGCAATGAGCAGTTCTTC. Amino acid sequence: CASSQDRVGRNEQFF.

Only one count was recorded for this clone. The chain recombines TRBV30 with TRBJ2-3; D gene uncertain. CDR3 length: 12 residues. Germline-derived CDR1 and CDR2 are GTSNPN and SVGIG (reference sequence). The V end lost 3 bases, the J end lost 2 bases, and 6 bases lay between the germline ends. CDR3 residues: CAWRGITDTQYF. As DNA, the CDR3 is TGTGCCTGGAGGGGTATCACAGATACGCAGTATTTT.

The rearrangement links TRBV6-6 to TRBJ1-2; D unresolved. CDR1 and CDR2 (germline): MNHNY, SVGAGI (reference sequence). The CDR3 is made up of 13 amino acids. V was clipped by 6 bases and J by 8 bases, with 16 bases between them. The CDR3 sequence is CASRDPGLEGYTF. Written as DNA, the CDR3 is TGTGCCAGCAGGGACCCAGGCTTGGAGGGCTACACCTTC.

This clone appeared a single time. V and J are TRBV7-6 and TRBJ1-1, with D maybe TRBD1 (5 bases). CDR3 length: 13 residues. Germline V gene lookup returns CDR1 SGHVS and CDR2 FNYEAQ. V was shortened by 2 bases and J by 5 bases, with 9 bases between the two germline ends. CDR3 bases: TGTGCCAGCAGCTTAAACAGGTTTACTGAAGCTTTCTTT. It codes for CASSLNRFTEAFF.

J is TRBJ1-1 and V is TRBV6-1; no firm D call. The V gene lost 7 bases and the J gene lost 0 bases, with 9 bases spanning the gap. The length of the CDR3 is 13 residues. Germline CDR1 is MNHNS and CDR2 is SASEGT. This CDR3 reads CASKLFLNTEAFF. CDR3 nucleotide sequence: TGTGCCAGCAAGCTTTTTTTGAACACTGAAGCTTTCTTT.

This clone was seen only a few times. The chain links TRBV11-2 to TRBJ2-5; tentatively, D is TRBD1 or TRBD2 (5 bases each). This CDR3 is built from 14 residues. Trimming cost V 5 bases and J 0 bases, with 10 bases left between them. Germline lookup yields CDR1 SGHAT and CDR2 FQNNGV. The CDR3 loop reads CASSLGRDQETQYF. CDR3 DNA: TGTGCCAGCAGCCTGGGACGGGACCAAGAGACCCAGTACTTC.

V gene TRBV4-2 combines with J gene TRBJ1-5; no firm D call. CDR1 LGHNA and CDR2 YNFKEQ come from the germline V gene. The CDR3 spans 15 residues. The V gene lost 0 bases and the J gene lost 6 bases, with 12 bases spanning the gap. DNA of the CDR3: TGTGCCAGCAGCCAAGATCACGGGGAAAGTCAGCCCCAGCATTTT. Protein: CASSQDHGESQPQHF.

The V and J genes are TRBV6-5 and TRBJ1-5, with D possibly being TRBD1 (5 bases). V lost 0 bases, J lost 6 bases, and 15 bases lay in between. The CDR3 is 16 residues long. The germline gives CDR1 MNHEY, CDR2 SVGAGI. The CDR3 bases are TGTGCCAGCAGTTACTCCGGGACCGGAGCGGTTCAGCCCCAGCATTTT. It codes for CASSYSGTGAVQPQHF.

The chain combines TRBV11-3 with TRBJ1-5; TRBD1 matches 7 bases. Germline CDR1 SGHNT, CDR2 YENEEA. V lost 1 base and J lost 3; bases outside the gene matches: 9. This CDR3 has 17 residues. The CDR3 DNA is TGTGCCAGCAGCTTAGTAGGGGGCGATTGTGTCAATCAGCCCCAGCATTTT. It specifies CASSLVGGDCVNQPQHF.

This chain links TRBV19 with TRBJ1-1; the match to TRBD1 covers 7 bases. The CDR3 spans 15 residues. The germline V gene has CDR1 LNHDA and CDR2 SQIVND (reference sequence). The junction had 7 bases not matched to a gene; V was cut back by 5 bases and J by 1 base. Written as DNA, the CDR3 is TGTGCCAGTAGTCCACCGACAGGGCAGAACACTGAAGCTTTCTTT. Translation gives CASSPPTGQNTEAFF.

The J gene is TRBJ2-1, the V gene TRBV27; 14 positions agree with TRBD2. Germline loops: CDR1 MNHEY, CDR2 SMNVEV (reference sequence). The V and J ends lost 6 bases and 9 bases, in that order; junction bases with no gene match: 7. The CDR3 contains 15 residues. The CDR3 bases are TGTGCCAGCAGGGGGACTAGCGGGAGTCGAAGTGAGCAGTTCTTC. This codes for CASRGTSGSRSEQFF.

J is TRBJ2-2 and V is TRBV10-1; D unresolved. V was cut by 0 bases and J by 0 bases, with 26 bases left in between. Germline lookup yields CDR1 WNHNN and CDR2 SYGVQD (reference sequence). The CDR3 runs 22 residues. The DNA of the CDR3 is TGCGCCAGCAGTGAGTCGTTCGATTTCGGTAGGACGAAAACCTCGAACACCGGGGAGCTGTTTTTT. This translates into CASSESFDFGRTKTSNTGELFF.

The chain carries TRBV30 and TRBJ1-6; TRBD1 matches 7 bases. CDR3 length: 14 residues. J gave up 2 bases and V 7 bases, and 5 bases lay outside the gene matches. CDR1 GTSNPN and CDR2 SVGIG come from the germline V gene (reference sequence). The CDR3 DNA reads TGTGCCTCGACAGGGATCCCCTATAATTCACCCCTCCACTTT. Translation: CASTGIPYNSPLHF.

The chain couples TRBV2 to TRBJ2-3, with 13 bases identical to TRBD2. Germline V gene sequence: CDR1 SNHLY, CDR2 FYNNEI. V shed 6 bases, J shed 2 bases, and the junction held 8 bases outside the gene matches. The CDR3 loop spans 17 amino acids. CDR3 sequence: CASRYGTSGTDTDTQYF. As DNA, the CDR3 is TGTGCCAGCAGATACGGGACTAGCGGGACGGACACAGATACGCAGTATTTT.

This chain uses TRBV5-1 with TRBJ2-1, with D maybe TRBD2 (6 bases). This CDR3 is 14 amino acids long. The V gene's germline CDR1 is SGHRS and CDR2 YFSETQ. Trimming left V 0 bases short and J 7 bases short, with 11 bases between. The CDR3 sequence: CASSLASALNEQFF. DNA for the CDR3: TGCGCCAGCAGCTTGGCTAGCGCCCTTAATGAGCAGTTCTTC.